These T cell receptor beta chains were read from a single sample in a study of blood T cells in healthy people across ages. TCRdb passed the 5' RACE reads through MiXCR, listing each CDR3 protein once. The table shows some 730,000 distinct CDR3 sequences, with about a fifth occurring only once. The sequenced sample was blood. The receptors come from a man between 65 and 85 years old in good health. Each CDR3 is given with its conserved first and last residue. The D gene is left open where the match is weak. The listing skips clone size in some rows; elsewhere it reads once, few, many or a size class.

CDR3nt: TGCAGTGCTCACCGGGGGGCAGGAAACACCATATATTTT
CDR3aa: CSAHRGAGNTIYF
j_gene: TRBJ1-3
v_gene: TRBV20-1
abundance: many
d_gene: NA

CDR3nt: TGTGCCAGCACCGACCTTAGCGGGACTCGCGATACGCAGTATTTT
CDR3aa: CASTDLSGTRDTQYF
j_gene: TRBJ2-3
v_gene: TRBV7-9
abundance: few
d_gene: TRBD2

CDR3nt: TGTGCCAGCAGCCAAGATCTTCGGGGTGGCAATCAGCCCCAGCATTTT
CDR3aa: CASSQDLRGGNQPQHF
j_gene: TRBJ1-5
v_gene: TRBV3-1
abundance: NA
d_gene: NA

CDR3nt: TGCAGCCCCAGGGAATGTGATAGCAATCAGCCCCAGCATTTT
CDR3aa: CSPRECDSNQPQHF
j_gene: TRBJ1-5
v_gene: TRBV29-1
abundance: NA
d_gene: NA

CDR3nt: TGCAGCGTTGAAGACTCCGGGACCAGAGTCAATGAGCAGTTCTTC
CDR3aa: CSVEDSGTRVNEQFF
j_gene: TRBJ2-1
v_gene: TRBV29-1
abundance: few
d_gene: NA

CDR3nt: TGCAGCGTCCGGGATGTCGGAAACACCATATATTTT
CDR3aa: CSVRDVGNTIYF
j_gene: TRBJ1-3
v_gene: TRBV29-1
abundance: few
d_gene: NA

CDR3nt: TGTGCCAGCTCTAGAGAGGGGGCCCACAATGAGCAGTTCTTC
CDR3aa: CASSREGAHNEQFF
j_gene: TRBJ2-1
v_gene: TRBV27
abundance: few
d_gene: TRBD1

CDR3nt: TGTGCCAGCAGTAAACAGGGAACTAATGAAAAACTGTTTTTT
CDR3aa: CASSKQGTNEKLFF
j_gene: TRBJ1-4
v_gene: TRBV27
abundance: NA
d_gene: NA

CDR3nt: TGTGCCACCAGCCCCGTGGAGGATACTAACTATGGCTACACCTTC
CDR3aa: CATSPVEDTNYGYTF
j_gene: TRBJ1-2
v_gene: TRBV15
abundance: NA
d_gene: NA

CDR3nt: TGTGCCATCAGTGACAGGGGGCAGGAGACCCAGTACTTC
CDR3aa: CAISDRGQETQYF
j_gene: TRBJ2-5
v_gene: TRBV10-3
abundance: NA
d_gene: TRBD1

CDR3nt: TGTGCCACCCTGAAGGGAAATCCAGATACGCAGTATTTT
CDR3aa: CATLKGNPDTQYF
j_gene: TRBJ2-3
v_gene: TRBV28
abundance: NA
d_gene: NA

CDR3nt: TGTGCCAGCAGCCAAGGGACTAGCGGGGGGAATGAGCAGTTCTTC
CDR3aa: CASSQGTSGGNEQFF
j_gene: TRBJ2-1
v_gene: TRBV3-1
abundance: few
d_gene: TRBD2

CDR3nt: TGTGCCAGCAGGCCTGGGGGCGGGAGCTCCTACAATGAGCAGTTCTTC
CDR3aa: CASRPGGGSSYNEQFF
j_gene: TRBJ2-1
v_gene: TRBV7-2
abundance: NA
d_gene: NA

CDR3nt: TGCGCCAGCAGCTTGGAAGTAGGAGCCCACACTGAAGCTTTCTTT
CDR3aa: CASSLEVGAHTEAFF
j_gene: TRBJ1-1
v_gene: TRBV5-1
abundance: NA
d_gene: NA

CDR3nt: TGTGCCAGCAGCTCAGTACCGGAGACTAGCACAGATACGCAGTATTTT
CDR3aa: CASSSVPETSTDTQYF
j_gene: TRBJ2-3
v_gene: TRBV9
abundance: NA
d_gene: NA

CDR3nt: TGTGCCAGCAGCTTAGGTCCGGGAAGCTCTGGAAACACCATATATTTT
CDR3aa: CASSLGPGSSGNTIYF
j_gene: TRBJ1-3
v_gene: TRBV7-8
abundance: NA
d_gene: NA

CDR3nt: TGTGCCAGCACTTTACTCCCAGGCTCTGGAAACACCATATATTTT
CDR3aa: CASTLLPGSGNTIYF
j_gene: TRBJ1-3
v_gene: TRBV6-6
abundance: NA
d_gene: NA

CDR3nt: TGTGCCAGCAGCCAAGACGGTGCGAGGACACATCATTCCTACGAGCAGTACTTC
CDR3aa: CASSQDGARTHHSYEQYF
j_gene: TRBJ2-7
v_gene: TRBV4-2
abundance: few
d_gene: NA

CDR3nt: TGCAGTGCTAGTCCTTGGGCGAACACTGAAGCTTTCTTT
CDR3aa: CSASPWANTEAFF
j_gene: TRBJ1-1
v_gene: TRBV20-1
abundance: few
d_gene: NA

CDR3nt: TGCGCCAGCAGCTTGGTGGAGAACCTCCAAGAGACCCAGTACTTC
CDR3aa: CASSLVENLQETQYF
j_gene: TRBJ2-5
v_gene: TRBV5-1
abundance: many
d_gene: NA

CDR3nt: TGTGCCAGCAGCCGGACGGACCCCGCAGATACGCAGTATTTT
CDR3aa: CASSRTDPADTQYF
j_gene: TRBJ2-3
v_gene: TRBV7-2
abundance: many
d_gene: NA

CDR3nt: TGTGCCAGCAGCCGACGGACTAGCGGGACAACTAGCACAGATACGCAGTATTTT
CDR3aa: CASSRRTSGTTSTDTQYF
j_gene: TRBJ2-3
v_gene: TRBV3-1
abundance: NA
d_gene: TRBD2

CDR3nt: TGTGCCAGCAGTCGGACAGGGTGGACGGACGGAAACACCATATATTTT
CDR3aa: CASSRTGWTDGNTIYF
j_gene: TRBJ1-3
v_gene: TRBV6-5
abundance: few
d_gene: TRBD1

CDR3nt: TGTGCCAATAGCATCCACCTGCAGGGTGCGGGGGACACTGAAGCTTTCTTT
CDR3aa: CANSIHLQGAGDTEAFF
j_gene: TRBJ1-1
v_gene: TRBV5-5
abundance: NA
d_gene: NA

CDR3nt: TGTGCCAGCAGCTTTCTAGCGGGGTTCTACAATGAGCAGTTCTTC
CDR3aa: CASSFLAGFYNEQFF
j_gene: TRBJ2-1
v_gene: TRBV14
abundance: NA
d_gene: TRBD2

CDR3nt: TGTGCCAGCAGCGGCATTATTGGCTACACCTTC
CDR3aa: CASSGIIGYTF
j_gene: TRBJ1-2
v_gene: TRBV9
abundance: NA
d_gene: NA

CDR3nt: TGCAGTGCTAGAGATATACTAGCGCTCGTTCTGGAGACCCGGTACTTC
CDR3aa: CSARDILALVLETRYF
j_gene: TRBJ2-5
v_gene: TRBV20-1
abundance: NA
d_gene: TRBD2

CDR3nt: TGTGCCAGCAGCTTCTCGACCCGCTCCTACAATGAGCAGTTCTTC
CDR3aa: CASSFSTRSYNEQFF
j_gene: TRBJ2-1
v_gene: TRBV7-2
abundance: NA
d_gene: NA

CDR3nt: TGTGCCAGCACCTCTGGGACCGGGGTTTCTGAAGCTTTCTTT
CDR3aa: CASTSGTGVSEAFF
j_gene: TRBJ1-1
v_gene: TRBV2
abundance: few
d_gene: NA

CDR3nt: TGTGCCAGCAGCTTAGGGGCCCTCCCCTACGAGCAGTACTTC
CDR3aa: CASSLGALPYEQYF
j_gene: TRBJ2-7
v_gene: TRBV7-9
abundance: few
d_gene: NA

CDR3nt: TGTGCCAGCAGTTACTCGGGGGACAGGGCCTATGGCTACACCTTC
CDR3aa: CASSYSGDRAYGYTF
j_gene: TRBJ1-2
v_gene: TRBV6-2/TRBV6-3
abundance: NA
d_gene: TRBD1

CDR3nt: TGTGCCAGCTGGCGCTCCTACACAGATACGCAGTATTTT
CDR3aa: CASWRSYTDTQYF
j_gene: TRBJ2-3
v_gene: TRBV6-5
abundance: few
d_gene: NA

CDR3nt: TGTGCCAGCTCACTGGGAGGGGCGTATAGCAATCAGCCCCAGCATTTT
CDR3aa: CASSLGGAYSNQPQHF
j_gene: TRBJ1-5
v_gene: TRBV12-3/TRBV12-4
abundance: NA
d_gene: NA

CDR3nt: TGCAGTGCTACTAGCGCAATCACAGATACGCAGTATTTT
CDR3aa: CSATSAITDTQYF
j_gene: TRBJ2-3
v_gene: TRBV20-1
abundance: few
d_gene: NA

CDR3nt: TGTGCCACCAGGACGAATTTGAACACTGAAGCTTTCTTT
CDR3aa: CATRTNLNTEAFF
j_gene: TRBJ1-1
v_gene: TRBV24-1
abundance: few
d_gene: NA

CDR3nt: TGTGCCAGCAGCGTAGAGCTGGATGAGCAGTTCTTC
CDR3aa: CASSVELDEQFF
j_gene: TRBJ2-1
v_gene: TRBV9
abundance: NA
d_gene: NA

CDR3nt: TGTGCCAGCAGCTTGGACCCGGTGGGGGGGCTTAATGAGCAGTTCTTC
CDR3aa: CASSLDPVGGLNEQFF
j_gene: TRBJ2-1
v_gene: TRBV5-5
abundance: NA
d_gene: NA

CDR3nt: TGTGCCAGCAGCGTAGCTCCAGCGGGAGGGGGAGAGACCCAGTACTTC
CDR3aa: CASSVAPAGGGETQYF
j_gene: TRBJ2-5
v_gene: TRBV9
abundance: few
d_gene: TRBD2

CDR3nt: TGTGCCAGCAGTTCAGCTTTGGAGGCCCAGGACACCTTC
CDR3aa: CASSSALEAQDTF
j_gene: TRBJ1-2
v_gene: TRBV28
abundance: NA
d_gene: NA

CDR3nt: TGTGCCAGCAGTTTCCAGGACGACGAAAAACTGTTTTTT
CDR3aa: CASSFQDDEKLFF
j_gene: TRBJ1-4
v_gene: TRBV12-3/TRBV12-4
abundance: few
d_gene: NA

CDR3nt: TGTGCCAGCAGGGGACAGTCCTACAATGAGCAGTTCTTC
CDR3aa: CASRGQSYNEQFF
j_gene: TRBJ2-1
v_gene: TRBV28
abundance: many
d_gene: TRBD1

CDR3nt: TGTGCCAGCAGCTTGGTTCTAGCGGGAGTACCTGAAGAGACCCAGTACTTC
CDR3aa: CASSLVLAGVPEETQYF
j_gene: TRBJ2-5
v_gene: TRBV7-2
abundance: NA
d_gene: TRBD2